This TCR beta chain was obtained from a study of shared clonotypes between healthy human individuals. Study-level information: The plates for each donor numbered three CD4 naive, three CD4 memory, two CD8 naive and one CD8 memory. Points from the study as a whole: In the sorted subsets, rarefaction showed sequencing was incomplete despite large depth. Among non-shared clonotypes, generation probabilities were lower than among those shared by all four donors.

CDR1 and CDR2 from the germline V gene are SGHRS and YFSETQ. The CDR3 extends over 17 amino acids. V was pared by 0 bases and J by 7 bases, with 13 bases of the junction left unmatched. Only in-frame clones appear in the TCRdb table, and some are missing; sequencing was by immunoSEQ multiplex PCR. The table has approximately 1,000,000 clones, approximately 80% seen once. Every donor was a Caucasian adult from Nashville, Tennessee. A word on this clone: Its antigen is currently unknown.

This sequence originates from a young man in good health. Some clones in this sample may be carry-over from other donors' samples. Sequencing was carried out using memory CD4+ T cells from PBMCs. Sample subset: CD45RA-negative fraction. The chain uses TRBV5-1 and TRBJ2-5, with 9 bases fitting TRBD2. The CDR3 is CASSLEAAGGPVLTQYF. As DNA, the CDR3 is TGCGCCAGCAGCTTGGAAGCGGCGGGAGGGCCCGTTCTGACCCAGTACTTC.